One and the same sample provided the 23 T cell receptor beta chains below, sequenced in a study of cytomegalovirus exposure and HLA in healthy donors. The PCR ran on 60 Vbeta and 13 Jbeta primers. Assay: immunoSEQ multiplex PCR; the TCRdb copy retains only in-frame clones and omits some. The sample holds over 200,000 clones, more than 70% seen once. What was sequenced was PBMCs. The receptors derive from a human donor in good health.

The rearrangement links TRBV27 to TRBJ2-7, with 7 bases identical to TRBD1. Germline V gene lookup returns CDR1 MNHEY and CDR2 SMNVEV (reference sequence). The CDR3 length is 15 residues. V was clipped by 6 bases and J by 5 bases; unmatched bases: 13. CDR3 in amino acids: CASRTYDRDGHEQYF. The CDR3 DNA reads TGTGCCAGCAGAACTTACGACAGGGACGGCCACGAGCAGTACTTC.

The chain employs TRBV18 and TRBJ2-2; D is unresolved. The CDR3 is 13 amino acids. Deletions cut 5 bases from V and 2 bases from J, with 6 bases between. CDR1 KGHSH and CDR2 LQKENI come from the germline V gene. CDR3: CASSSLNTGELFF. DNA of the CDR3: TGTGCCAGCTCATCACTAAACACCGGGGAGCTGTTTTTT.

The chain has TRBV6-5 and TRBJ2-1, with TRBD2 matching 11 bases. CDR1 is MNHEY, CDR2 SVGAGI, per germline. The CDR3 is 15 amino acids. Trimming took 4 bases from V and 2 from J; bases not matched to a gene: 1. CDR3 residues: CASSSGLAAYNEQFF. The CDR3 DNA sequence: TGTGCCAGCAGTTCGGGACTAGCGGCCTACAATGAGCAGTTCTTC.

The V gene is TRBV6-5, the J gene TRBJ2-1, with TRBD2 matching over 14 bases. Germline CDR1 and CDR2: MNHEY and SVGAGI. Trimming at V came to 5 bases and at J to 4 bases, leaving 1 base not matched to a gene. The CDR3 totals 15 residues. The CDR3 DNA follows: TGTGCCAGCAGTGGACTAGCGGGAGGATACAATGAGCAGTTCTTC. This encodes CASSGLAGGYNEQFF.

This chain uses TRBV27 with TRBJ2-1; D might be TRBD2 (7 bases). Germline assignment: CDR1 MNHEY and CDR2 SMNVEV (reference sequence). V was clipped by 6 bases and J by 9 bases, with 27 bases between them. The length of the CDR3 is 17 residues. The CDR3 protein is CASSPDSGGSPRGEQFF. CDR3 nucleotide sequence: TGTGCCAGCAGCCCCGATTCTGGCGGGAGTCCCAGGGGTGAGCAGTTCTTC.

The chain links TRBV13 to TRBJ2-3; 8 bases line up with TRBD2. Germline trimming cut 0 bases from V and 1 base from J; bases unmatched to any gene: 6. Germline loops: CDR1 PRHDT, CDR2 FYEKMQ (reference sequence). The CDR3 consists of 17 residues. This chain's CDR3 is CASSLGWREDGTDTQYF. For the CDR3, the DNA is TGTGCCAGCAGCTTAGGGTGGCGGGAGGACGGCACAGATACGCAGTATTTT. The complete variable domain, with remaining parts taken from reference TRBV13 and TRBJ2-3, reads AAGVIQSPRHLIKEKRETATLKCYPIPRHDTVYWYQQGPGQDPQFLISFYEKMQSDKGSIPDRFSAQQFSDYHSELNMSSLELGDSALYFCASSLGWREDGTDTQYFGPGTRLTVL.

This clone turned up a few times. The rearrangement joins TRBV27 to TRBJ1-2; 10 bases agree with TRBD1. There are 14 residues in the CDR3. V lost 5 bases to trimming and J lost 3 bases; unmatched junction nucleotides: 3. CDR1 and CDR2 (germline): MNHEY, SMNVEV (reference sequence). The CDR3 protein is CASSPGQGDYGYTF. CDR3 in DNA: TGTGCCAGCAGTCCCGGACAGGGGGACTATGGCTACACCTTC.

CDR3 nucleotide sequence: TGTGCCAGTAGACAGGGCACCACTGAAGCTTTCTTT. Protein product: CASRQGTTEAFF. The chain employs TRBV19 and TRBJ1-1, with D possibly TRBD1 on 6 matching bases. Trimming cost V 6 bases and J 4 bases, with 9 bases left between them. This CDR3 comprises 12 residues. From germline, CDR1 is LNHDA and CDR2 SQIVND (reference sequence).

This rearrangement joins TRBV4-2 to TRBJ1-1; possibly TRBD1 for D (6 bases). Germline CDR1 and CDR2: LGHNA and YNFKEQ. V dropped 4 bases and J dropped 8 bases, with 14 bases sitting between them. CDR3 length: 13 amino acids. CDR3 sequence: CASSPREGGEAFF. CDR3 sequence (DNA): TGTGCCAGCAGCCCCAGGGAAGGGGGAGAAGCTTTCTTT.

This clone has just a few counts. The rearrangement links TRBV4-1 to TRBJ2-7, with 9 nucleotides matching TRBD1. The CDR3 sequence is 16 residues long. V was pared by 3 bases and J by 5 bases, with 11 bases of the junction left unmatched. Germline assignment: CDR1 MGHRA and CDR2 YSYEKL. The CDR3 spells CASSQGGQGITHEQYF. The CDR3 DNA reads TGCGCCAGCAGCCAGGGGGGACAGGGAATTACCCACGAGCAGTACTTC.

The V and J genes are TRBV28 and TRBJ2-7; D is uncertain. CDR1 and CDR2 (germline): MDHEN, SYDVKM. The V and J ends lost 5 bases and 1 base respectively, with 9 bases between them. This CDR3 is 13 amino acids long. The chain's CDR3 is CASSTQKSYEQYF. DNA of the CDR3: TGTGCCAGCAGTACACAGAAATCCTACGAGCAGTACTTC.

In DNA, the CDR3 is TGTGCCAGCAGTACGGCAGGGGCAGCCGGTCATGAGCAGTTCTTC. Amino acids: CASSTAGAAGHEQFF. This rearrangement joins TRBV6-5 to TRBJ2-1, with D maybe TRBD1 (6 bases). The CDR3 totals 15 residues. Germline CDR1 reads MNHEY; CDR2 reads SVGAGI. The V end was cut by 5 bases, the J end by 8 bases, with 19 bases between.

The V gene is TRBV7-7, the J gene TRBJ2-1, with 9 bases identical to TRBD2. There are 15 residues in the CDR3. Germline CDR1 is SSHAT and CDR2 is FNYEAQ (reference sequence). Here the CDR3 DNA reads TGTGCTGTACGACTAGCGGAGGAGGAATACAATGAGCAGTTCTTC. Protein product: CAVRLAEEEYNEQFF.

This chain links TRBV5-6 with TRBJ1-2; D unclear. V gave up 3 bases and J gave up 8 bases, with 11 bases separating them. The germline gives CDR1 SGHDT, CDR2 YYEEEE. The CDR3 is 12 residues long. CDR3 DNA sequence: TGTGCCAGCAGCTCCCCCTCCCAGGGCTACACCTTC. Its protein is CASSSPSQGYTF.

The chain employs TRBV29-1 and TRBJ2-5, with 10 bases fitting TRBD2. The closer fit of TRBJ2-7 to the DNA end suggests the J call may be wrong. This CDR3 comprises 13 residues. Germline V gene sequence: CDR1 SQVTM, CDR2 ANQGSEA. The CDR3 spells CSVVVLAGDEQYF. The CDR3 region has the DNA TGCAGCGTTGTAGTCCTAGCGGGAGACGAGCAGTACTTC.

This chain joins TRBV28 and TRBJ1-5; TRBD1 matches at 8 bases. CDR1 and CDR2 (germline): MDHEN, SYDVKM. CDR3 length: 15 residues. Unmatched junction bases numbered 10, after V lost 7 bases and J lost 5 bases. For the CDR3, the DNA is TGTGCCAGCAATCCGGGACAGGCGCCTTATCAGCCCCAGCATTTT. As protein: CASNPGQAPYQPQHF.

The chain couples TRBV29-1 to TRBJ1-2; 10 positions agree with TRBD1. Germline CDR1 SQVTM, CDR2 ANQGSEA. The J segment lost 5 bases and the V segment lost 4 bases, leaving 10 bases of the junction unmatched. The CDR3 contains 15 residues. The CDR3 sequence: CSVGGTRTGGYGYTF. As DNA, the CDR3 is TGCAGCGTTGGGGGGACACGGACAGGGGGGTATGGCTACACCTTC.

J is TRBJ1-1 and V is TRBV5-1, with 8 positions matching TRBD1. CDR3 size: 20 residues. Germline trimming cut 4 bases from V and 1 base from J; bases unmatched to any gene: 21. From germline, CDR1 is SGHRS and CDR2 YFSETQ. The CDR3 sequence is CASSRRTGQGGGSGNTEAFF. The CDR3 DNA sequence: TGCGCCAGCAGCCGGAGGACAGGGCAAGGAGGTGGTTCTGGGAACACTGAAGCTTTCTTT.

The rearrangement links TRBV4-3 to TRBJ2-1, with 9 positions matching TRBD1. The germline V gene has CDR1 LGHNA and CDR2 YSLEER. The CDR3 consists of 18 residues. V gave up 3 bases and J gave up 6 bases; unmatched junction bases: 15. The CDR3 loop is CASSQKTVNRGLGNEQFF. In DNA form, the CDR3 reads TGCGCCAGCAGCCAGAAAACGGTAAACAGGGGGCTCGGCAATGAGCAGTTCTTC.

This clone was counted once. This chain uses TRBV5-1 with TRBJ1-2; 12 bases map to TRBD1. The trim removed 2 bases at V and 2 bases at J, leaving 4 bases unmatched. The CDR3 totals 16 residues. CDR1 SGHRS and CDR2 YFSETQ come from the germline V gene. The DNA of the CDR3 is TGCGCCAGCAGCTTTGGTGGGACAGGGGGCAACTATGGCTACACCTTC. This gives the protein CASSFGGTGGNYGYTF.

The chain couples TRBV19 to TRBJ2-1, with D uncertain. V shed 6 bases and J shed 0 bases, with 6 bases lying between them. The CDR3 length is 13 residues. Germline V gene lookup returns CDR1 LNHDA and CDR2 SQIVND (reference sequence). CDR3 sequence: CASSGYSYNEQFF. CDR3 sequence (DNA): TGTGCCAGTAGCGGGTACTCCTACAATGAGCAGTTCTTC.

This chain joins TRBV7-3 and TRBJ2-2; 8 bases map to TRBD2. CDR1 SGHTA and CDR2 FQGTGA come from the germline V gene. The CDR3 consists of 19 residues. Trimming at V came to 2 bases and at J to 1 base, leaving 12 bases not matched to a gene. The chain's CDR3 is CASSLLGAGVNKNTGELFF. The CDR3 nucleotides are TGTGCCAGCAGCTTACTAGGAGCGGGAGTGAACAAGAACACCGGGGAGCTGTTTTTT.

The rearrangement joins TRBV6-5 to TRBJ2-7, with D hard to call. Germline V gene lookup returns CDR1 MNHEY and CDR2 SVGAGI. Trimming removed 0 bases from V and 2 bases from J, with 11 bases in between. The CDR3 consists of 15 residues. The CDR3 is CASSYSSYSTYEQYF. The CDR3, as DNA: TGTGCCAGCAGTTACTCGTCTTACAGCACCTACGAGCAGTACTTC.